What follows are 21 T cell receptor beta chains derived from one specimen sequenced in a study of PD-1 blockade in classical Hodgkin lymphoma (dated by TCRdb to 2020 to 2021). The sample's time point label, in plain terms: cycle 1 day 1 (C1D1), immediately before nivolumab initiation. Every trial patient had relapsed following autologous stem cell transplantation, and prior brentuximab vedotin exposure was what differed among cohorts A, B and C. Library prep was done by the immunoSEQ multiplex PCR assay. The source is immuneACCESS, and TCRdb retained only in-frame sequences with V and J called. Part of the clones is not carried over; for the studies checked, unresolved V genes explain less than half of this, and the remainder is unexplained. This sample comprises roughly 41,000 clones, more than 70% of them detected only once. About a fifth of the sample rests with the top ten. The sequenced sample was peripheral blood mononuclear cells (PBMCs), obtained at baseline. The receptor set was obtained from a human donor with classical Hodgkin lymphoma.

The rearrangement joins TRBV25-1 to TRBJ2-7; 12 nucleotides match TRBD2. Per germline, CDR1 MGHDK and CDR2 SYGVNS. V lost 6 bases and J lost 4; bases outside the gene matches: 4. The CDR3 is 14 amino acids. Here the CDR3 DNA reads TGTGCCAGCAGCCTAGCGGGAGGGTGGTACGAGCAGTACTTC. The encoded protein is CASSLAGGWYEQYF.

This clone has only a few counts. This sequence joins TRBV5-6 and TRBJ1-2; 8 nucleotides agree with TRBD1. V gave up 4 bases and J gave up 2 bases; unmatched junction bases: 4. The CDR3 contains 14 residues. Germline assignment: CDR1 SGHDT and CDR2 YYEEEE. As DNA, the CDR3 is TGTGCCAGCAGCCCGGGACAGGAAAACTATGGCTACACCTTC. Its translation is CASSPGQENYGYTF.

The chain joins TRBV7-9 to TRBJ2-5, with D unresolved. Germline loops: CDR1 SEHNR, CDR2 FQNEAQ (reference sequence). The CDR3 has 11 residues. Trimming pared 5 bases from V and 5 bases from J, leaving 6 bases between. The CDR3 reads CASSPYETQYF. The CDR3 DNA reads TGTGCCAGCAGCCCCTACGAGACCCAGTACTTC.

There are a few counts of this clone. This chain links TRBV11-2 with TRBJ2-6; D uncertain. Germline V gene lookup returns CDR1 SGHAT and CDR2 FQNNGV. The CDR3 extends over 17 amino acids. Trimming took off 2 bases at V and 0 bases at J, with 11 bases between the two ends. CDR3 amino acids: CASSLKATSSGANVLTF. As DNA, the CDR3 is TGTGCCAGCAGCTTAAAGGCTACCTCCTCTGGGGCCAACGTCCTGACTTTC.

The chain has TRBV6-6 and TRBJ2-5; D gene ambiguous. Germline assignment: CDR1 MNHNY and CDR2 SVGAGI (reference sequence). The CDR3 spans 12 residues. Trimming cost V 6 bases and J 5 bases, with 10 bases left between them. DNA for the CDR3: TGTGCCAGCAGCCCCGCCGGGGAGACCCAGTACTTC. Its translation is CASSPAGETQYF.

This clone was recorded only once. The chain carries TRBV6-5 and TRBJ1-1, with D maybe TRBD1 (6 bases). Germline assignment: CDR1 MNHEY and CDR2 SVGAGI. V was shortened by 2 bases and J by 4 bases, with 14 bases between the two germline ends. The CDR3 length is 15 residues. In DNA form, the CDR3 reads TGTGCCAGCAGTTACCAGGGTTCGGGGGCCACTGAAGCTTTCTTT. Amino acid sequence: CASSYQGSGATEAFF.

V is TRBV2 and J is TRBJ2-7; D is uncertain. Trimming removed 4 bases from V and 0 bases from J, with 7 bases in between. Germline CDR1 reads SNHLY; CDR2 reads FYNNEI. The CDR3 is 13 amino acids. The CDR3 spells CASSVPHSYEQYF. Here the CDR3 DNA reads TGTGCCAGCAGTGTACCGCACTCCTACGAGCAGTACTTC. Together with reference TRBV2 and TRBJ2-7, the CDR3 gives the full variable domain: EPEVTQTPSHQVTQMGQEVILRCVPISNHLYFYWYRQILGQKVEFLVSFYNNEISEKSEIFDDQFSVERPDGSNFTLKIRSTKLEDSAMYFCASSVPHSYEQYFGPGTRLTVT.

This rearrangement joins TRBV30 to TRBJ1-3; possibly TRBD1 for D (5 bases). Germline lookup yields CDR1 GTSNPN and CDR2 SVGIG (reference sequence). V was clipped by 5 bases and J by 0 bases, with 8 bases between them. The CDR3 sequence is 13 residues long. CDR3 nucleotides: TGTGCCTGGGGGACGCCCTCTGGAAACACCATATATTTT. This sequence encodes CAWGTPSGNTIYF.

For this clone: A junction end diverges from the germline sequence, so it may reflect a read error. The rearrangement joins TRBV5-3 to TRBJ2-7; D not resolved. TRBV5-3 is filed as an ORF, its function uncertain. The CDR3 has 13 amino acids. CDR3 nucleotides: TGTGCCAGCAGCTTACGTCAGTACTACGAGCAGTACTTC. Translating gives CASSLRQYYEQYF.

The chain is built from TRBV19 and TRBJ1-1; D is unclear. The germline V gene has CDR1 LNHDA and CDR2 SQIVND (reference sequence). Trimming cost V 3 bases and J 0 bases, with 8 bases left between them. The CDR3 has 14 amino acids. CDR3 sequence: CASSIPGLNTEAFF. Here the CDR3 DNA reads TGTGCCAGTAGTATTCCCGGACTGAACACTGAAGCTTTCTTT.

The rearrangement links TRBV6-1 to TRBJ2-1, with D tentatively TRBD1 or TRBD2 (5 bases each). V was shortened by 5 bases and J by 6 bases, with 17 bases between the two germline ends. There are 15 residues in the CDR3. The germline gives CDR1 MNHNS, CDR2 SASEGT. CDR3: CASSLTGRISNEQFF. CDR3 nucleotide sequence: TGTGCCAGCAGTTTAACGGGGCGGATTAGCAATGAGCAGTTCTTC.

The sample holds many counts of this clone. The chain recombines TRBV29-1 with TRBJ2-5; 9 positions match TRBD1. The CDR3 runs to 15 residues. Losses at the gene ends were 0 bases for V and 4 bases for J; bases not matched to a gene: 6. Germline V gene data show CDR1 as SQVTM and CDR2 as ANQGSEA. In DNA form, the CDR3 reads TGCAGCGTTGAAGATGGACAGGGGAGGGCAGAGACCCAGTACTTC. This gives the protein CSVEDGQGRAETQYF.

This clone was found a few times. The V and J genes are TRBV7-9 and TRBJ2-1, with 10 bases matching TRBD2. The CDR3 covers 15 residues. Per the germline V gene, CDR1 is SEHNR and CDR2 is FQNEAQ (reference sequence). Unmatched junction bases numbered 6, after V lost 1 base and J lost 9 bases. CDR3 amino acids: CASSLELAGWGEQFF. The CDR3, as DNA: TGTGCCAGCAGCTTAGAACTAGCGGGATGGGGTGAGCAGTTCTTC. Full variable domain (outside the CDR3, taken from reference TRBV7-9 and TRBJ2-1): DTGVSQNPRHKITKRGQNVTFRCDPISEHNRLYWYRQTLGQGPEFLTYFQNEAQLEKSRLLSDRFSAERPKGSFSTLEIQRTEQGDSAMYLCASSLELAGWGEQFFGPGTRLTVL.

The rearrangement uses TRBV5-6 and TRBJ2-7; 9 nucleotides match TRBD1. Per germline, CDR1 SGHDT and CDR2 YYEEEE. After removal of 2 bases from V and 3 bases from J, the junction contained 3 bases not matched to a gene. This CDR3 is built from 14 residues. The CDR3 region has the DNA TGTGCCAGCAGCTTTGGGACAGGGAGCTACGAGCAGTACTTC. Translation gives CASSFGTGSYEQYF.

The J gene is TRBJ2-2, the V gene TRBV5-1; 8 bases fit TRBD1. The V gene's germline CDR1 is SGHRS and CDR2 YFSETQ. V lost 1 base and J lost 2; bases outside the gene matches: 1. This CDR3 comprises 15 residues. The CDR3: CASSLQGANTGELFF. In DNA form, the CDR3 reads TGCGCCAGCAGCTTGCAGGGGGCAAACACCGGGGAGCTGTTTTTT.

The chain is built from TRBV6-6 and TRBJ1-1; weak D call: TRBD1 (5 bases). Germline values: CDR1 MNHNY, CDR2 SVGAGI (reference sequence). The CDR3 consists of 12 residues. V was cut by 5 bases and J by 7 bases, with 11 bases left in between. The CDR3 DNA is TGTGCCAGCAGTCCGGGAGGGGTTGAAGCTTTCTTT. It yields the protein CASSPGGVEAFF.

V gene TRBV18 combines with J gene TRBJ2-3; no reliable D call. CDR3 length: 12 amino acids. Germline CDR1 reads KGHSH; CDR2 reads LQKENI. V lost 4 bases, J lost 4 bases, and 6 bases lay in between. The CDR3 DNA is TGTGCCAGCTCACTGCTCGCAGATACGCAGTATTTT. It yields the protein CASSLLADTQYF.

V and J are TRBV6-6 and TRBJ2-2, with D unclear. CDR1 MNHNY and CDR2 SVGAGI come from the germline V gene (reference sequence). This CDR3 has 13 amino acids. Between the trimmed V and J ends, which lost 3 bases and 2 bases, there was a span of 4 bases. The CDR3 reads CASSYSNTGELFF. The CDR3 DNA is TGTGCCAGCAGTTATTCAAACACCGGGGAGCTGTTTTTT.

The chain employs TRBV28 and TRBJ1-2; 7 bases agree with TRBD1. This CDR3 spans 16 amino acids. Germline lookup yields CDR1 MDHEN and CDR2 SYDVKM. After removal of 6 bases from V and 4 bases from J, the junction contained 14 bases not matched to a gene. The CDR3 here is CASRSRTGRILYGYTF. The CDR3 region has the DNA TGTGCCAGCAGGTCAAGGACAGGAAGAATTCTCTATGGCTACACCTTC.

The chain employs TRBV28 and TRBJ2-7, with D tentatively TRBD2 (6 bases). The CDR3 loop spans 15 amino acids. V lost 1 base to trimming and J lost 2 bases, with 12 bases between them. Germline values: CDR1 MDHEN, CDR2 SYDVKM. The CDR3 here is CASSLFRGIAYEQYF. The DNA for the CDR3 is TGTGCCAGCAGTTTATTTCGGGGGATCGCCTACGAGCAGTACTTC.

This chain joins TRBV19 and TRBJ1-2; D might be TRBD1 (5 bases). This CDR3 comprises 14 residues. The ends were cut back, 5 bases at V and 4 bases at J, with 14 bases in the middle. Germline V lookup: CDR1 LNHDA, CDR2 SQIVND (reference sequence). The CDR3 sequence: CASSAQGVFYGYTF. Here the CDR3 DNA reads TGTGCCAGTAGTGCCCAGGGTGTCTTCTATGGCTACACCTTC. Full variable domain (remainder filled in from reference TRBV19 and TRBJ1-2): DGGITQSPKYLFRKEGQNVTLSCEQNLNHDAMYWYRQDPGQGLRLIYYSQIVNDFQKGDIAEGYSVSREKKESFPLTVTSAQKNPTAFYLCASSAQGVFYGYTFGSGTRLTVV.